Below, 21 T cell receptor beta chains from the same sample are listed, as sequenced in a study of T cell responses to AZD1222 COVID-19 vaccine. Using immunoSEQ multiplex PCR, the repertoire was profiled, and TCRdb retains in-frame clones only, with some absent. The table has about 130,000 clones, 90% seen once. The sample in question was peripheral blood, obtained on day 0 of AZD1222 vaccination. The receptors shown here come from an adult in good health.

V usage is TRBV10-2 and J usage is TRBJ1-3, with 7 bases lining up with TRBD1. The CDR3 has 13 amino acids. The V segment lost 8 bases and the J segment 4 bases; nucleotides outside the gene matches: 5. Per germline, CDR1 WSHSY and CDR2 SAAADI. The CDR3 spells CASHTGAGNTIYF. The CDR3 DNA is TGCGCCAGCCATACAGGGGCGGGAAACACCATATATTTT.

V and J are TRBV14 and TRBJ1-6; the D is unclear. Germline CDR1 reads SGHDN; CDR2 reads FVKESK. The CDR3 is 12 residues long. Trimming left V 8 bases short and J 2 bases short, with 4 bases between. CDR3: CASGTYNSPLHF. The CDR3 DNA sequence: TGTGCCAGCGGGACCTATAATTCACCCCTCCACTTT.

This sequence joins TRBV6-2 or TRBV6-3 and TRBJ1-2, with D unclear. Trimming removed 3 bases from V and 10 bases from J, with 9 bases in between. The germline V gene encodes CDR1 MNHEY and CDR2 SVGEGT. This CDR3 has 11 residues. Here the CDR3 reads CASSYLSTYTF. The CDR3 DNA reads TGTGCCAGCAGTTATTTGTCCACCTACACCTTC.

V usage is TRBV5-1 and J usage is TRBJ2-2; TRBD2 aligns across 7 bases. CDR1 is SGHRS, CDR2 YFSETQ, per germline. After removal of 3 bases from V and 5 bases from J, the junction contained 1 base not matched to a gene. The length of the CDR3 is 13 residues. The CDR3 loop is CASSSGGTGELFF. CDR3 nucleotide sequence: TGCGCCAGCAGCTCGGGGGGTACCGGGGAGCTGTTTTTT.

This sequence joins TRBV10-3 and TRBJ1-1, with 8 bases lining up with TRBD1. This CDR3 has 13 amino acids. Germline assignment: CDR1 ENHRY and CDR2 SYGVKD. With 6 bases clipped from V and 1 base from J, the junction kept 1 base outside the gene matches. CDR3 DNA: TGTGCCATCAGCACAGGGGGGAACACTGAAGCTTTCTTT. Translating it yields CAISTGGNTEAFF.

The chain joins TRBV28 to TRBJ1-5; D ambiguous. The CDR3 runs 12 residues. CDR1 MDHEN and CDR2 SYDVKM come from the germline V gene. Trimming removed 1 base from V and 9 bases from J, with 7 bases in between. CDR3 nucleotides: TGTGCCAGCAGTTTATTAGGAAGGCCCCAGCATTTT. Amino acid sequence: CASSLLGRPQHF.

CDR3 coding DNA: TGTGCCAGCAGCTTACGGGGGGTTCGGAACACTGAAGCTTTCTTT. Its protein is CASSLRGVRNTEAFF. V gene TRBV7-9 combines with J gene TRBJ1-1, with a weak D call TRBD1 (5 bases). Trimming stripped 2 bases from V and 1 base from J, with 11 bases between. The CDR3 totals 15 residues. Germline assignment: CDR1 SEHNR and CDR2 FQNEAQ (reference sequence).

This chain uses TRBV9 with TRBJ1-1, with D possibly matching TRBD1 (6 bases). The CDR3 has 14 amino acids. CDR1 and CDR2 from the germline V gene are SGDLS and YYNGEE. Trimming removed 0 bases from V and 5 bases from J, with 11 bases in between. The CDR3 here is CASSVARQGTEAFF. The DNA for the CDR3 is TGTGCCAGCAGCGTAGCCCGGCAGGGGACTGAAGCTTTCTTT.

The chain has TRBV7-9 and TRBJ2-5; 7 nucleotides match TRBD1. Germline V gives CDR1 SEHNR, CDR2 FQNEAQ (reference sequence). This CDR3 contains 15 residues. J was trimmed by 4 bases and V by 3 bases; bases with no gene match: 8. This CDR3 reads CASSFAQGVGETQYF. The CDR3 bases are TGTGCCAGCAGCTTTGCTCAGGGGGTGGGAGAGACCCAGTACTTC.

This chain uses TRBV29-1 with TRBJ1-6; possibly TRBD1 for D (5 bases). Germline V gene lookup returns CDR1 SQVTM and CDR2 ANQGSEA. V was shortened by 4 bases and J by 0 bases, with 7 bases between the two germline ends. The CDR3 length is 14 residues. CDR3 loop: CSVATGSYNSPLHF. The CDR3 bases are TGCAGCGTTGCAACAGGCTCCTATAATTCACCCCTCCACTTT.

The CDR3 DNA reads TGTGCCAGCAGTTTGGGGGAGGGAAACATTCAGTACTTC. Amino acids: CASSLGEGNIQYF. This chain connects TRBV12-3 or TRBV12-4 to TRBJ2-4; 7 nucleotides align to TRBD2. The CDR3 runs to 13 residues. V lost 3 bases, J lost 6 bases, and 2 bases stayed unmatched.

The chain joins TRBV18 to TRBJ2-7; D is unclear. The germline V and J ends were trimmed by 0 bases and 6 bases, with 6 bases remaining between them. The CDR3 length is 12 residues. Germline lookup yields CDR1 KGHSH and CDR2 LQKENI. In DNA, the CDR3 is TGTGCCAGCTCACCACCGAGCCGCGAGCAGTACTTC. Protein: CASSPPSREQYF. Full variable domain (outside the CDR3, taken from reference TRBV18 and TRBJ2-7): NAGVMQNPRHLVRRRGQEARLRCSPMKGHSHVYWYRQLPEEGLKFMVYLQKENIIDESGMPKERFSAEFPKEGPSILRIQQVVRGDSAAYFCASSPPSREQYFGPGTRLTVT.

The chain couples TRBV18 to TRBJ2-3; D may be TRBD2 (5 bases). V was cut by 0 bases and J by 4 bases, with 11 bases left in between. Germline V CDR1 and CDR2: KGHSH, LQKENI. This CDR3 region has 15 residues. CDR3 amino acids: CASSPPSLRADTQYF. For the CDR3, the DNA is TGTGCCAGCTCACCACCGTCACTGCGGGCAGATACGCAGTATTTT.

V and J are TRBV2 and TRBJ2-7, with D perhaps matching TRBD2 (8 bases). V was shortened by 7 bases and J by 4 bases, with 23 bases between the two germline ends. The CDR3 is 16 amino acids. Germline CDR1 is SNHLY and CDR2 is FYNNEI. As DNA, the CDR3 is TGTGCCAGCACTAAACGGGAGGGGACAGCGGTATACGAGCAGTACTTC. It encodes CASTKREGTAVYEQYF.

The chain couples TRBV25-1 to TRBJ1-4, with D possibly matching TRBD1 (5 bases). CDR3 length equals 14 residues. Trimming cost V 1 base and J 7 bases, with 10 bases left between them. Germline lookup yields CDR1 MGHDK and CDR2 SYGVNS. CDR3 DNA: TGTGCCAGCAGTGAATGGGCAAGGGGTGAAAAACTGTTTTTT. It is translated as CASSEWARGEKLFF.

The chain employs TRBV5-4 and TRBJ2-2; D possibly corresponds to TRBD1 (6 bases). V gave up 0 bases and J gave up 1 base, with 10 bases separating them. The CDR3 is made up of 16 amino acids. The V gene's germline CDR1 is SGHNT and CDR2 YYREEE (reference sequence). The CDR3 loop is CASSLEVTGNTGELFF. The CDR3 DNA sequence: TGTGCCAGCAGCTTGGAGGTGACAGGGAACACCGGGGAGCTGTTTTTT. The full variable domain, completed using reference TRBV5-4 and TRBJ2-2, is ETGVTQSPTHLIKTRGQQVTLRCSSQSGHNTVSWYQQALGQGPQFIFQYYREEENGRGNFPPRFSGLQFPNYSSELNVNALELDDSALYLCASSLEVTGNTGELFFGEGSRLTVL.

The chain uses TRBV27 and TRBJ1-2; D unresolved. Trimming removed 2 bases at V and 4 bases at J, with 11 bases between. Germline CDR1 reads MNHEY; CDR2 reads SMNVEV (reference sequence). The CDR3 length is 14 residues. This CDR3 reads CASSLTRGVYGYTF. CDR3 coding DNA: TGTGCCAGCAGTTTAACAAGAGGAGTCTATGGCTACACCTTC.

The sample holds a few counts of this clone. In DNA form, the CDR3 reads TGTGCCAGCAGCTTCCGGGGCCCCCGTACAGATACGCAGTATTTT. Translating gives CASSFRGPRTDTQYF. The chain has TRBV7-9 and TRBJ2-3; D assignment may be TRBD1 or TRBD2 (5 bases each). The CDR3 consists of 15 residues. CDR1 is SEHNR and CDR2 is FQNEAQ in the germline V gene (reference sequence). V dropped 3 bases and J dropped 3 bases, with 13 bases sitting between them.

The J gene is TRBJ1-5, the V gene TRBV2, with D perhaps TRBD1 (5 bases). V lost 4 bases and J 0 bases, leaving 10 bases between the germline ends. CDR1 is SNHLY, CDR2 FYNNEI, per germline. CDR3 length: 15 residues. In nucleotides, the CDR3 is TGTGCCAGCAGTGCCTCGGGGGGTAGCAATCAGCCCCAGCATTTT. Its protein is CASSASGGSNQPQHF.

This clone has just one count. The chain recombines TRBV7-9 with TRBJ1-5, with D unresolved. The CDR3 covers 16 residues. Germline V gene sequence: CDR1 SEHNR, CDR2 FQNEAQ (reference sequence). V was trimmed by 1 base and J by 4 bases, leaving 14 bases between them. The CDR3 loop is CASSLGVTEGNQPQHF. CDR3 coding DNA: TGTGCCAGCAGCTTAGGAGTCACAGAGGGAAATCAGCCCCAGCATTTT.

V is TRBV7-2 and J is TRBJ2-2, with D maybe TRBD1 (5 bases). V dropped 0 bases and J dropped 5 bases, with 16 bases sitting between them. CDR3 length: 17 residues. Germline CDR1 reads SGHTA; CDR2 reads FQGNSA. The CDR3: CASSLAPAGFKTGELFF. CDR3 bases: TGTGCCAGCAGCTTAGCTCCGGCAGGGTTTAAAACCGGGGAGCTGTTTTTT.